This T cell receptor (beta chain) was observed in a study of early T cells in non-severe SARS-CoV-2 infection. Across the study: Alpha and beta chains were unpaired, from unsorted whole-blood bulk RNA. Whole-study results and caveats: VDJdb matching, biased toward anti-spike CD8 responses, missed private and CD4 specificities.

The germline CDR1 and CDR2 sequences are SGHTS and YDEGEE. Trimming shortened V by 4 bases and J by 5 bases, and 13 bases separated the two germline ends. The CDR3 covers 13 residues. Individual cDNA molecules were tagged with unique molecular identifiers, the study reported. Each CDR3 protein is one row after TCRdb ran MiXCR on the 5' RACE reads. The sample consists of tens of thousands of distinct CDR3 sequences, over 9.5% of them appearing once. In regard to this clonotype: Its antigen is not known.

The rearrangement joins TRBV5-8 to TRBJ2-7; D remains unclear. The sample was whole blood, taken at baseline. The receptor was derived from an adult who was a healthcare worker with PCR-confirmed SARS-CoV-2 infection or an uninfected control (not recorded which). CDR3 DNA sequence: TGTGCCAGCAGCCTGCAAAGGGCCCACGAGCAGTACTTC. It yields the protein CASSLQRAHEQYF.